The 10 T cell receptor beta chains reported below all come from one sample, sequenced in a study of blood T cell repertoires in COVID-19. Data came from immunoSEQ multiplex PCR; TCRdb stores just in-frame clones and leaves some out. In the table there are approximately 170,000 clones, roughly 86% of which are singletons. The sample consisted of peripheral blood. Source of these receptors: a woman of 80 years or more with COVID-19, enrolled during active disease.

The rearrangement uses TRBV30 and TRBJ1-3; a possible D gene is TRBD1 (6 bases). The CDR3 is made up of 14 amino acids. Trimming left V 3 bases short and J 2 bases short, with 11 bases between. Looked up from germline, CDR1 is GTSNPN and CDR2 is SVGIG (reference sequence). This CDR3 is CAWRTGLPGNTIYF. CDR3 nucleotide sequence: TGTGCCTGGAGGACAGGTCTACCTGGAAACACCATATATTTT.

The chain employs TRBV5-1 and TRBJ2-1, with D possibly being TRBD2 (5 bases). CDR1 SGHRS and CDR2 YFSETQ come from the germline V gene. Trimming took 0 bases from V and 0 from J, leaving 7 bases between them. The CDR3 consists of 15 residues. The CDR3 spells CASSLAGSSYNEQFF. CDR3 coding DNA: TGCGCCAGCAGCTTGGCGGGAAGCTCCTACAATGAGCAGTTCTTC.

The chain carries TRBV7-3 and TRBJ2-3; 8 bases fit TRBD2. The CDR3 is made up of 18 amino acids. Germline lookup yields CDR1 SGHTA and CDR2 FQGTGA. V shed 5 bases, J shed 3 bases, and the junction held 16 bases outside the gene matches. CDR3 sequence reads: CASSPKGPGSGVTDTQYF. The CDR3 region has the DNA TGTGCCAGCAGCCCTAAAGGGCCGGGTAGCGGGGTTACAGATACGCAGTATTTT.

The chain couples TRBV18 to TRBJ1-5; 9 nucleotides agree with TRBD1. Trimming cost V 3 bases and J 5 bases; bases outside gene matches: 5. CDR3 size: 15 residues. Germline V lookup: CDR1 KGHSH, CDR2 LQKENI. For the CDR3, the DNA is TGTGCCAGCTCACCCCGGACAGGGGCTGATCAGCCCCAGCATTTT. It is translated as CASSPRTGADQPQHF.

In its sample, this clone was seen once. The chain uses TRBV18 and TRBJ2-7; possibly TRBD2 for D (6 bases). V was shortened by 3 bases and J by 1 base, with 19 bases between the two germline ends. CDR3 size: 17 residues. Germline CDR1 is KGHSH and CDR2 is LQKENI. The DNA of the CDR3 is TGTGCCAGCTCACCTCCTGTCGGGGGACCTCTTTCCTACGAGCAGTACTTC. This sequence encodes CASSPPVGGPLSYEQYF.

V is TRBV4-3 and J is TRBJ2-1; 7 bases agree with TRBD2. V shed 4 bases and J 9 bases; nucleotides not matched to a gene: 9. This CDR3 has 14 residues. Germline V gene data show CDR1 as LGHNA and CDR2 as YSLEER. The CDR3 nucleotides read TGCGCCAGCAGCCTCCTGCGGGGGATGGGTGAGCAGTTCTTC. Protein product: CASSLLRGMGEQFF.

This chain uses TRBV5-4 with TRBJ2-3; 11 bases are shared with TRBD2. The CDR3 sequence is 17 residues long. V dropped 0 bases and J dropped 5; count of bases not matched to a gene: 8. CDR1 and CDR2 (germline): SGHNT, YYREEE (reference sequence). CDR3 in amino acids: CASSLDLSGGALDTQYF. Here the CDR3 DNA reads TGTGCCAGCAGCTTGGATCTTAGCGGGGGGGCACTAGATACGCAGTATTTT.

This chain links TRBV6-5 with TRBJ2-1, with D possibly matching TRBD2 (5 bases). The CDR3 contains 14 residues. Trimming removed 6 bases at V and 8 bases at J, with 17 bases between. Germline CDR1 and CDR2: MNHEY and SVGAGI. The CDR3 DNA is TGTGCCAGCAGCCCCCCCCAGGAGGTTTATGAGCAGTTCTTC. The encoded protein is CASSPPQEVYEQFF.

V and J are TRBV5-6 and TRBJ2-2, with 10 bases lining up with TRBD1. The CDR3 is 16 amino acids. With 3 bases clipped from V and 5 bases from J, the junction kept 7 bases outside the gene matches. Looked up from germline, CDR1 is SGHDT and CDR2 is YYEEEE. CDR3 protein: CASSSDRGRWTGELFF. CDR3 DNA sequence: TGTGCCAGCAGCTCCGACAGGGGGCGCTGGACCGGGGAGCTGTTTTTT.

This clone was picked up one time. This rearrangement joins TRBV27 to TRBJ1-2; 9 bases line up with TRBD1. Germline CDR1 and CDR2: MNHEY and SMNVEV (reference sequence). Unmatched junction bases numbered 4, after V lost 8 bases and J lost 0 bases. The CDR3 covers 14 residues. The chain's CDR3 is CASRTGAANYGYTF. As DNA, the CDR3 is TGTGCCAGCCGGACAGGGGCGGCTAACTATGGCTACACCTTC.